Listed here is a single T cell receptor beta chain. Authors' processing steps: Amplification from reference gene primers served as the basis for estimated nucleated cell counts. Clones were sequenced by immunoSEQ multiplex PCR, and TCRdb holds only the in-frame ones, with some missing. D and trimming were read from the DNA, whereas the V and J calls and clone size are those reported in that table. The sample lists 55,000 to 75,000 clones, roughly 82% seen once, with roughly 15% in the top ten. This record comes from a study of blood T cell repertoires in COVID-19. Study background: T cells, B-cell-depleted T cells, or PBMCs provided the cDNA or gDNA that served as material.

CDR3 length: 15 residues. Germline-derived CDR1 and CDR2 are SGHTA and FQGNSA. Trimming stripped 5 bases from V and 0 bases from J, with 11 bases between. This chain joins TRBV7-2 and TRBJ2-1, with D uncertain. Sequences were obtained from peripheral blood. This TCR was sampled from a man at least 80 years old with active COVID-19. The CDR3 coding sequence is TGTGCCAGCAGCGCGATCAAGAGCTCCTACAATGAGCAGTTCTTC. It specifies CASSAIKSSYNEQFF.